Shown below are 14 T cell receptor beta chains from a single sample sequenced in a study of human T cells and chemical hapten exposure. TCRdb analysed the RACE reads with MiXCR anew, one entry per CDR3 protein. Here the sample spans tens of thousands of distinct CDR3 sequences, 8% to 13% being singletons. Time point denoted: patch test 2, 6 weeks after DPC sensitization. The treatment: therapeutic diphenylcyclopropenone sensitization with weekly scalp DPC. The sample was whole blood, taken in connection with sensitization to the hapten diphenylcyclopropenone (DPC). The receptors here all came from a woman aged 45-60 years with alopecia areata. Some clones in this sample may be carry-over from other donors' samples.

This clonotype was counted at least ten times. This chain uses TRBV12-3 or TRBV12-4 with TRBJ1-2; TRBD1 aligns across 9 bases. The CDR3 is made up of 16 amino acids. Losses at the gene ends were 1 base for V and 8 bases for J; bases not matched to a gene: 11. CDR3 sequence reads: CASSLGTGGLDEGYTF. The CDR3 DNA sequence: TGTGCCAGCAGTTTAGGAACAGGGGGCCTAGATGAAGGCTACACCTTC.

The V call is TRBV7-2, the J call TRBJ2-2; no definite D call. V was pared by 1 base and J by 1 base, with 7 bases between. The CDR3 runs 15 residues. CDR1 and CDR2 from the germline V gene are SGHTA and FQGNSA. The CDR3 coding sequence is TGTGCCAGCAGCTTAGATGTAGGGAACACCGGGGAGCTGTTTTTT. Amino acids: CASSLDVGNTGELFF.

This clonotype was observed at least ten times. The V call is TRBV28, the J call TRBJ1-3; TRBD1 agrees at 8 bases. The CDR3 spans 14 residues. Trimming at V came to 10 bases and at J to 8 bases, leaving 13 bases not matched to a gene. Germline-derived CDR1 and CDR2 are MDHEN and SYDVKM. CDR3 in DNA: TGTGCCATCCGGACAGGGCGCTTACTTGACACCATATATTTT. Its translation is CAIRTGRLLDTIYF.

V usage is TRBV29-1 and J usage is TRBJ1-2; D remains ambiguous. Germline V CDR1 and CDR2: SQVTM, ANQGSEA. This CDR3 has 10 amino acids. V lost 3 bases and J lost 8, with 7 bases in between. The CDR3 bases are TGCAGCGTTGACGGCCGGGGCTACACCTTC. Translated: CSVDGRGYTF.

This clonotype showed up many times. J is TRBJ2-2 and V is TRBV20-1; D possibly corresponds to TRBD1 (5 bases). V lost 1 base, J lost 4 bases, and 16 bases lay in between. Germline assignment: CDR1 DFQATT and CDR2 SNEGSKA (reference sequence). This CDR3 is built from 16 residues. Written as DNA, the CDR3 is TGCAGTGCTAGAGTGGGGCGCCCCCGGATCACCGGGGAGCTGTTTTTT. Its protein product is CSARVGRPRITGELFF.

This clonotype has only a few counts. The CDR3 loop is CASSPRTSGSYTDTQYF. The CDR3 DNA follows: TGTGCCAGCAGCCCTCGGACTAGCGGGAGTTATACAGATACGCAGTATTTT. The chain combines TRBV11-2 with TRBJ2-3, with 13 nucleotides matching TRBD2. Per germline, CDR1 SGHAT and CDR2 FQNNGV. Trimming at V came to 5 bases and at J to 3 bases, leaving 8 bases not matched to a gene. The CDR3 has 17 residues.

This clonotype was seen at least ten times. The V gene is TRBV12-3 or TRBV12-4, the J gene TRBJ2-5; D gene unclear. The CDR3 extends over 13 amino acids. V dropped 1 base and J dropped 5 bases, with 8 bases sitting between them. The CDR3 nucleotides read TGTGCCAGCAGTTTAGGGCCGTGGGAGACCCAGTACTTC. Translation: CASSLGPWETQYF.

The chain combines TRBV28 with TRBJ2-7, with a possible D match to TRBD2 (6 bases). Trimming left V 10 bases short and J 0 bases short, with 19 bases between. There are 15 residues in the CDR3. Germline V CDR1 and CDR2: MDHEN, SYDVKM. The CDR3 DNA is TGTGCCACCTCGAAGCCCAGCGGGTTCTCCTACGAGCAGTACTTC. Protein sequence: CATSKPSGFSYEQYF.

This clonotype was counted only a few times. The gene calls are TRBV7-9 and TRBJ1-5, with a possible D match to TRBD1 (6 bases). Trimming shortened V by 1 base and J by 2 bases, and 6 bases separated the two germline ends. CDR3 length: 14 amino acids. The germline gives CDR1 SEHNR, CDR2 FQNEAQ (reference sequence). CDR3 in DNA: TGTGCCAGCAGCTTAGAGGGGGGCAATCAGCCCCAGCATTTT. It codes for CASSLEGGNQPQHF.

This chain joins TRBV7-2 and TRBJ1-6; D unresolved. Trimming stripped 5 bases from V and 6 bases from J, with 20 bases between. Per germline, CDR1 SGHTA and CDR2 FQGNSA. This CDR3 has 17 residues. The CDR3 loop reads CASSRSPSSTANSPLHF. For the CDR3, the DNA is TGTGCCAGCAGCCGATCGCCCTCCTCGACCGCTAATTCACCCCTCCACTTT.

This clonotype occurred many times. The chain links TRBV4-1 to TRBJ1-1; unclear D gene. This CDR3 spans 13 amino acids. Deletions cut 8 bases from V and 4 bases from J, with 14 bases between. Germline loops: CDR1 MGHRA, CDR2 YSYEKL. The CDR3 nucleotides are TGCGCCAGCGGTGTAAGGGAAGGCACTGAAGCTTTCTTT. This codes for CASGVREGTEAFF.

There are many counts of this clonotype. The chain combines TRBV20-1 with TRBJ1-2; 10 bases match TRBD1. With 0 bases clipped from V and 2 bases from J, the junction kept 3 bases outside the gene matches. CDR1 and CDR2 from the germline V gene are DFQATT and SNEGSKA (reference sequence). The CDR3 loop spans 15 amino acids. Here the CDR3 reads CSARDRGQGNYGYTF. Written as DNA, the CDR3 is TGCAGTGCTAGAGATAGGGGACAGGGGAACTATGGCTACACCTTC.

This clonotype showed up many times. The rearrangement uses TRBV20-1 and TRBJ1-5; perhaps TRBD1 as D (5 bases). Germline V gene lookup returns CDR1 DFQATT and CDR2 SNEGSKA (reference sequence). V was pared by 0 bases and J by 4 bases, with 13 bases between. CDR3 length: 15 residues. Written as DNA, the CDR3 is TGCAGTGCTAGAGAAGGGTCCAGGGAAAATCAGCCCCAGCATTTT. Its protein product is CSAREGSRENQPQHF.

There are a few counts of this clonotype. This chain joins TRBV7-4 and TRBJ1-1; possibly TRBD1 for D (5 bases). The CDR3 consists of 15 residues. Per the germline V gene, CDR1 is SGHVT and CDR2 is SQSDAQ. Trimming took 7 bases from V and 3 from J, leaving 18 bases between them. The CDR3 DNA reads TGTGCCAGCACCGAGCCGAAACAGGTTGACACTGAAGCTTTCTTT. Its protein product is CASTEPKQVDTEAFF.